Below, 3 T cell receptor beta chains from the same sample are listed, as sequenced in a study of cytotoxic CD8 clonotypes in ibrutinib-treated CLL. Measured with immunoSEQ multiplex PCR; TCRdb has only the in-frame clones, and not every one. The table has 150,000 or so clones, roughly 77% seen once; the top ten hold roughly a quarter. The sample in question was PBMCs, obtained after 12 months of ibrutinib treatment. The receptor set was obtained from a human donor with chronic lymphocytic leukemia.

V gene TRBV6-5 combines with J gene TRBJ1-5; D unclear. Germline values: CDR1 MNHEY, CDR2 SVGAGI. This CDR3 spans 14 amino acids. V was clipped by 10 bases and J by 5 bases, with 18 bases between them. Written as DNA, the CDR3 is TGTGCCACTAAACCGGACCAAATGTATCAGCCCCAGCATTTT. Translation gives CATKPDQMYQPQHF.

The chain recombines TRBV5-8 with TRBJ1-5; the D gene is possibly TRBD1 (5 bases). This CDR3 has 16 residues. V was cut by 1 base and J by 1 base, with 12 bases left in between. Germline-derived CDR1 and CDR2 are SGHTS and YDEGEE. The CDR3 DNA follows: TGTGCCAGCAGCTTGTTATCTGGGGCCAGCAATCAGCCCCAGCATTTT. It translates to CASSLLSGASNQPQHF.

This chain uses TRBV5-1 with TRBJ1-3; the D is unclear. The CDR3 length is 17 residues. CDR1 is SGHRS and CDR2 is YFSETQ in the germline V gene. The V gene lost 4 bases and the J gene lost 8 bases, with 25 bases spanning the gap. The CDR3 sequence is CASSRGGGPSNGDTIYF. The DNA for the CDR3 is TGCGCCAGCAGCCGCGGAGGAGGGCCATCAAATGGGGACACCATATATTTT.